Following are 27 T cell receptor beta chains from one sample sequenced in a study of blood T cells in healthy people across ages. Primers used in a second PCR of about 7 to 11 cycles were a sample-barcoded 5' primer and a J-beta primer mix. TCRdb redid the calling of the 5' RACE reads with MiXCR, one entry per CDR3 protein. This sample has 1.5 million to 2 million distinct CDR3 sequences; more than 35% occur once, and the top ten carry 23%. The specimen sequenced was blood. Receptor source: a human donor in good health.

Turning to this clonotype: At one end, the junction sequence differs from germline, possibly due to a read error. This sequence joins TRBV12-3 or TRBV12-4 and TRBJ2-3; TRBD2 aligns across 7 bases. This CDR3 contains 15 residues. The CDR3 reads CASSWGGVRTDAQYF. Written as DNA, the CDR3 is TGTGCCAGCAGTTGGGGGGGAGTTAGAACAGATGCGCAGTATTTT.

The chain is built from TRBV12-3 or TRBV12-4 and TRBJ2-7, with 7 bases fitting TRBD1. Near its end, the DNA agrees better with TRBJ2-4, so the J call may be wrong. The CDR3 contains 15 residues. The CDR3 DNA reads TGTGCCAGCAGTTTAGAGGGGACAGTTAGTAGCATTCAGTACTTC. Translated: CASSLEGTVSSIQYF.

The chain recombines TRBV29-1 with TRBJ2-1; 10 nucleotides align to TRBD2. In germline, CDR1 is SQVTM, CDR2 ANQGSEA. The J segment lost 4 bases and the V segment lost 6 bases, leaving 9 bases of the junction unmatched. CDR3 length: 15 amino acids. CDR3 nucleotide sequence: TGCAGCGTCCAACCAGCGGGAGGGAATTACAATGAGCAGTTCTTC. Its protein is CSVQPAGGNYNEQFF.

V and J are TRBV10-3 and TRBJ2-1; a possible D gene is TRBD1 (6 bases). The germline CDR1 and CDR2 sequences are ENHRY and SYGVKD. Trimming removed 10 bases at V and 9 bases at J, with 25 bases between. The CDR3 extends over 15 amino acids. Written as DNA, the CDR3 is TGTGCCAGCAGAGGCCTGACAGGCAGCGAAGTTGAGCAGTTCTTC. Translation gives CASRGLTGSEVEQFF.

This sequence joins TRBV24-1 and TRBJ2-1, with 13 bases matching TRBD2. Per germline, CDR1 KGHDR and CDR2 SFDVKD. Trimming took 12 bases from V and 9 from J; bases not matched to a gene: 7. The CDR3 spans 13 residues. The CDR3: CAATGLAGVEQFF. CDR3 bases: TGTGCCGCCACCGGACTAGCGGGGGTTGAGCAGTTCTTC.

This clonotype has just a few counts. The chain recombines TRBV12-3 or TRBV12-4 with TRBJ2-7; tentatively, D is TRBD2 (5 bases). With 1 base removed from V and 2 bases from J, the gap between germline ends came to 12 bases. The CDR3 has 15 amino acids. This CDR3 reads CASSLESGGAYEQYF. The CDR3 coding sequence is TGTGCCAGCAGTTTAGAAAGCGGTGGGGCCTACGAGCAGTACTTC.

The J gene is TRBJ2-7, the V gene TRBV5-5; TRBD1 or TRBD2 may be the D gene (5 bases each). There are 15 residues in the CDR3. Trimming pared 4 bases from V and 0 bases from J, leaving 14 bases between. The V gene's germline CDR1 is SGHKS and CDR2 YYEKEE (reference sequence). CDR3 DNA: TGTGCCAGCAGCAACCGGGACGTTGGCTCCTACGAGCAGTACTTC. This codes for CASSNRDVGSYEQYF.

The V gene is TRBV7-8, the J gene TRBJ2-1, with D perhaps matching TRBD1 or TRBD2 (6 bases each). Trimming cost V 3 bases and J 4 bases, with 13 bases left between them. Per the germline V gene, CDR1 is SGHVS and CDR2 is FQNEAQ. The CDR3 extends over 15 amino acids. DNA of the CDR3: TGTGCCAGCAGCTTTTGGAGGGGGGTATACAATGAGCAGTTCTTC. Protein product: CASSFWRGVYNEQFF.

The chain links TRBV5-1 to TRBJ2-5; D unclear. The ends were cut back, 4 bases at V and 0 bases at J, with 10 bases in the middle. This CDR3 spans 14 amino acids. Per the germline V gene, CDR1 is SGHRS and CDR2 is YFSETQ. The CDR3 DNA follows: TGCGCCAGCAGCAGGAATACCAACCAAGAGACCCAGTACTTC. This encodes CASSRNTNQETQYF.

The chain couples TRBV9 to TRBJ1-2, with TRBD1 identical over 7 bases. The junction had 18 bases not matched to a gene; V was cut back by 2 bases and J by 8 bases. Germline V lookup: CDR1 SGDLS, CDR2 YYNGEE. The CDR3 is 17 residues long. CDR3 sequence: CASSVHPTGDGSFGYTF. CDR3 sequence (DNA): TGTGCCAGCAGCGTTCACCCCACAGGGGATGGTTCCTTCGGCTACACCTTC. Supplemented by reference TRBV9 and TRBJ1-2, the full variable domain reads DSGVTQTPKHLITATGQRVTLRCSPRSGDLSVYWYQQSLDQGLQFLIQYYNGEERAKGNILERFSAQQFPDLHSELNLSSLELGDSALYFCASSVHPTGDGSFGYTFGSGTRLTVV.

This sequence joins TRBV20-1 and TRBJ1-4, with D possibly being TRBD1 (6 bases). Per the germline V gene, CDR1 is DFQATT and CDR2 is SNEGSKA (reference sequence). The CDR3 is made up of 15 amino acids. The germline V and J ends were trimmed by 2 bases and 7 bases, with 17 bases remaining between them. This CDR3 reads CSARSGGEAGEKLFF. DNA for the CDR3: TGCAGTGCTAGAAGTGGGGGCGAGGCGGGTGAAAAACTGTTTTTT.

In this sample, this clonotype turned up a few times. The chain's CDR3 is CSVVGLGQDGYTF. In nucleotides, the CDR3 is TGCAGCGTTGTCGGTCTGGGACAGGACGGCTACACCTTC. The chain combines TRBV29-1 with TRBJ1-2, with 8 bases aligning to TRBD1. V trimming: 4 bases; J trimming: 8 bases; junction bases outside the gene matches: 9. CDR1 and CDR2 from the germline V gene are SQVTM and ANQGSEA. The CDR3 sequence is 13 residues long. Looking up the rest from reference TRBV29-1 and TRBJ1-2 gives the full variable domain: SAVISQKPSRDICQRGTSLTIQCQVDSQVTMMFWYRQQPGQSLTLIATANQGSEATYESGFVIDKFPISRPNLTFSTLTVSNMSPEDSSIYLCSVVGLGQDGYTFGSGTRLTVV.

The chain combines TRBV12-3 or TRBV12-4 with TRBJ1-2; no clear D gene. The V end lost 7 bases, the J end lost 9 bases, and 12 bases lay between the germline ends. This CDR3 region has 11 residues. The CDR3 bases are TGTGCCAGCACCAACAGTCTTCGCTACACCTTC. This sequence encodes CASTNSLRYTF.

The rearrangement joins TRBV7-2 to TRBJ2-3, with TRBD1 matching 9 bases. The CDR3 sequence is 15 residues long. V shed 4 bases, J shed 5 bases, and the junction held 7 bases outside the gene matches. Germline V gene lookup returns CDR1 SGHTA and CDR2 FQGNSA. The CDR3: CASSWRTGVEDTQYF. The CDR3 region has the DNA TGTGCCAGCAGCTGGCGGACAGGGGTTGAAGATACGCAGTATTTT.

The gene calls are TRBV3-1 and TRBJ2-3; TRBD2 might be the D (6 bases). Between the trimmed V and J ends, which lost 0 bases and 1 base, there was a span of 11 bases. This CDR3 spans 16 amino acids. Germline CDR1 LGHDT, CDR2 YNNKEL (reference sequence). The CDR3 DNA sequence: TGTGCCAGCAGCCAAGATCCTAGCGCTCGCACAGATACGCAGTATTTT. Translating it yields CASSQDPSARTDTQYF.

The chain uses TRBV12-3 or TRBV12-4 and TRBJ2-1; no clear D. The ends were cut back, 6 bases at V and 4 bases at J, with 10 bases in the middle. The CDR3 spans 13 residues. CDR3 region: CASRPNRYNEQFF. The CDR3 DNA is TGTGCCAGCAGGCCGAACAGATACAATGAGCAGTTCTTC.

As concerns this clonotype: The junction departs from the called germline gene at one end, perhaps through a read error. This chain links TRBV12-3 or TRBV12-4 with TRBJ2-5; D not resolved. This CDR3 is 13 amino acids long. CDR3 residues: CASGLKSQGTQYF. The CDR3 DNA sequence: TGTGCCAGCGGTTTAAAAAGTCAAGGGACCCAGTACTTC.

This clonotype was detected a few times. The chain is built from TRBV7-2 and TRBJ2-4, with a tentative D call TRBD2 (6 bases). Near its end, the DNA agrees better with TRBJ2-7, so the J call may be wrong. The CDR3 consists of 14 residues. Germline-derived CDR1 and CDR2 are SGHTA and FQGNSA. CDR3 sequence reads: CASSFQEGPYEQYF. CDR3 DNA sequence: TGTGCCAGCAGCTTCCAGGAGGGGCCGTACGAGCAGTACTTC.

In the case of this clonotype: Germline and junction disagree at one end, which may indicate a read error. The chain joins TRBV9 to TRBJ2-5, with 7 bases matching TRBD2. The CDR3 sequence is 15 residues long. Germline lookup yields CDR1 SGDLS and CDR2 YYNGEE. The CDR3 DNA reads as TGTGCCAGCAGCGTATTTGCGGGGGAGCAAGAGACCCGGTACTTC. Translated: CASSVFAGEQETRYF.

This chain connects TRBV7-3 to TRBJ2-1; TRBD2 matches at 12 bases. Germline assignment: CDR1 SGHTA and CDR2 FQGTGA. CDR3 length equals 16 residues. The V gene end was trimmed by 4 bases and the J gene end by 4 bases; junction bases not matched to a gene: 5. For the CDR3, the DNA is TGTGCCAGCAGCTCCAGGACTAGCGGGGAGTACAATGAGCAGTTCTTC. Encoded protein: CASSSRTSGEYNEQFF.

The chain uses TRBV6-1 and TRBJ1-1; D not certain. Trimming took 4 bases from V and 1 from J, leaving 10 bases between them. CDR3 size: 14 residues. Germline CDR1 and CDR2: MNHNS and SASEGT. CDR3 nucleotides: TGTGCCAGCAGTGGTAAGGGATGGAACACTGAAGCTTTCTTT. Translation: CASSGKGWNTEAFF.

The V and J genes are TRBV7-8 and TRBJ1-1; D might be TRBD1 (6 bases). The V gene's germline CDR1 is SGHVS and CDR2 FQNEAQ. The ends were cut back, 5 bases at V and 6 bases at J, with 19 bases in the middle. This CDR3 has 15 amino acids. Here the CDR3 reads CASSPPGQSTAEAFF. Here the CDR3 DNA reads TGTGCCAGCAGCCCCCCCGGACAGAGCACCGCTGAAGCTTTCTTT.

The chain carries TRBV7-9 and TRBJ2-5; tentative D call: TRBD1 (7 bases). The J call may be mistaken, given a closer DNA end match to TRBJ2-7. From germline, CDR1 is SEHNR and CDR2 FQNEAQ (reference sequence). There are 14 residues in the CDR3. CDR3 DNA sequence: TGTGCCAGCAGCCGACCAGGGGGGAACTACGAGCAGTACTTC. Protein sequence: CASSRPGGNYEQYF.

This chain links TRBV12-3 or TRBV12-4 with TRBJ2-1; TRBD1 matches at 7 bases. The V segment lost 5 bases and the J segment 9 bases; nucleotides outside the gene matches: 7. This CDR3 has 13 amino acids. As DNA, the CDR3 is TGTGCCAGCAGTAAATCGACAGGGACTGAGCAGTTCTTC. It specifies CASSKSTGTEQFF.

This clonotype occurred a few times. The chain combines TRBV24-1 with TRBJ2-6; 9 nucleotides align to TRBD1. V lost 4 bases and J lost 4; bases outside the gene matches: 10. Germline CDR1 and CDR2: KGHDR and SFDVKD. The CDR3 consists of 18 residues. The CDR3 region is CATSDRPGTGSGANVLTF. The CDR3 bases are TGTGCCACCAGTGACCGTCCCGGGACAGGGTCCGGGGCCAACGTCCTGACTTTC.

This clonotype was seen a few times. The V and J genes are TRBV5-1 and TRBJ2-1; D is perhaps TRBD1 or TRBD2 (6 bases each). Trimming stripped 4 bases from V and 9 bases from J, with 20 bases between. Germline lookup yields CDR1 SGHRS and CDR2 YFSETQ. This CDR3 is built from 15 residues. CDR3 sequence: CASSQLGGGFSEQFF. CDR3 DNA sequence: TGCGCCAGCAGCCAACTAGGGGGAGGATTCTCTGAGCAGTTCTTC.

CDR3 in amino acids: CASTMTSGAYLNTDTQYF. CDR3 nucleotides: TGTGCCAGCACGATGACTAGCGGGGCTTATTTGAACACAGATACGCAGTATTTT. This chain uses TRBV2 with TRBJ2-3; 11 bases are shared with TRBD2. The trim removed 7 bases at V and 2 bases at J, leaving 14 bases unmatched. Germline values: CDR1 SNHLY, CDR2 FYNNEI. CDR3 size: 18 residues.